This TCR beta chain was found in a study of T cells of healthy individuals. TCRdb re-analysed the 5' RACE reads in MiXCR, keeping a single row per CDR3 protein. This sample carries 40,000 to 60,000 distinct CDR3 sequences, 14% to 15% of them seen once, and the ten largest clones take about 16%. This receptor was taken from a human donor in good health.

The CDR3 coding sequence is TGTGCCACCACCTTGGGGACAGGGGAGCTCAATGAGCAGTTCTTC. This encodes CATTLGTGELNEQFF. The gene calls are TRBV24-1 and TRBJ2-1; 10 bases fit TRBD1. The CDR3 is 15 residues long. Trimming removed 8 bases from V and 6 bases from J; junction bases left unmatched: 9. Germline V gene lookup returns CDR1 KGHDR and CDR2 SFDVKD.